The source of this TCR beta chain is a study of OX40 agonist ivuxolimab in advanced cancers. Germline CDR1 and CDR2: MNHNS and SASEGT. The CDR3 contains 14 residues. The V and J ends lost 4 bases and 1 base respectively, with 10 bases between them. Method: immunoSEQ multiplex PCR; TCRdb's copy keeps in-frame clones and lacks some. The table records tens of thousands of clones, roughly nine tenths of them present only once. Sequences were derived from CD4+ or CD8+ T cells sorted from blood, sampled in a trial of the OX40 agonist ivuxolimab. The rearrangement joins TRBV6-1 to TRBJ1-1; D is unresolved. This TCR came from an adult with an advanced solid tumor such as melanoma, head and neck, liver or kidney cancer. CDR3 residues: CASSAGRSNTEAFF. The CDR3 DNA is TGTGCCAGCAGTGCCGGACGGTCGAACACTGAAGCTTTCTTT.